This T cell receptor (beta chain) was captured in a study of shared clonotypes between healthy human individuals. Notes on the study in general: Few donors limited the genetic and exposure-history diversity represented.

To note about this clone: Its target is unknown.

Trimming removed 1 base from V and 0 bases from J, with 9 bases in between. The CDR3 is 15 amino acids. Germline V gene data show CDR1 as SGHNT and CDR2 as YYREEE (reference sequence). Several immunoSEQ plates received, in even portions, the genomic DNA of each subset. Clones were sequenced by immunoSEQ multiplex PCR, and TCRdb holds only the in-frame ones, with some missing. The table records fewer than 1.4 million clones, 78% of them present only once. The chain uses TRBV5-4 and TRBJ2-3; D possibly corresponds to TRBD2 (5 bases). Sequencing was done on a sample of memory CD4+ T cells from PBMCs. As for subset: CD45RA-negative fraction. The sequence derives from a man between 18 and 35 years old in good health. Some clones in this sample may be carry-over from other donors' samples. The CDR3 loop is CASSLSPGSTDTQYF. The CDR3 DNA is TGTGCCAGCAGCTTGTCTCCGGGGAGCACAGATACGCAGTATTTT. Full variable domain (missing parts from reference TRBV5-4 and TRBJ2-3): ETGVTQSPTHLIKTRGQQVTLRCSSQSGHNTVSWYQQALGQGPQFIFQYYREEENGRGNFPPRFSGLQFPNYSSELNVNALELDDSALYLCASSLSPGSTDTQYFGPGTRLTVL.